One and the same sample provided the 5 T cell receptor beta chains below, sequenced in a study of blood T cell repertoires in COVID-19. Clones were read by immunoSEQ multiplex PCR, and TCRdb kept only the in-frame ones, dropping some. Of 200,000 to 300,000 clones listed, about 88% are singletons. The sample was peripheral blood. The receptor source for this set is a man aged 55 to 69 who had recovered from COVID-19.

This clone was found once. The chain is built from TRBV3-1 (or the pseudogene TRBV3-2) and TRBJ1-6; 7 bases fit TRBD1. The CDR3 loop spans 15 amino acids. The V gene end was trimmed by 4 bases and the J gene end by 6 bases; junction bases not matched to a gene: 6. Looked up from germline, CDR1 is LGHDT and CDR2 is YNNKEL (reference sequence). Written as DNA, the CDR3 is TGTGCCAGCAGCCGGACAGGTGTGGGTAATTCACCCCTCCACTTT. Translation: CASSRTGVGNSPLHF.

The chain joins TRBV9 to TRBJ2-1; 9 bases are shared with TRBD1. V trimming: 0 bases; J trimming: 2 bases; junction bases outside the gene matches: 12. The CDR3 contains 19 residues. Germline V gives CDR1 SGDLS, CDR2 YYNGEE. In nucleotides, the CDR3 is TGTGCCAGCAGCGTAGCACGGGGGACAGGGACGGTGACCTACAATGAGCAGTTCTTC. It is translated as CASSVARGTGTVTYNEQFF.

The V and J genes are TRBV30 and TRBJ2-3; perhaps TRBD1 as D (6 bases). This CDR3 region has 13 residues. In germline, CDR1 is GTSNPN, CDR2 SVGIG (reference sequence). Trimming removed 7 bases at V and 5 bases at J, with 16 bases between. Written as DNA, the CDR3 is TGTGCCTCCACTAAAAAGGGGGTAGATACGCAGTATTTT. It specifies CASTKKGVDTQYF.

This chain connects TRBV27 to TRBJ1-1; D not resolved. CDR3 length: 14 residues. Germline V lookup: CDR1 MNHEY, CDR2 SMNVEV (reference sequence). With 0 bases removed from V and 1 base from J, the gap between germline ends came to 6 bases. CDR3 in DNA: TGTGCCAGCAGTTTATCTACAGCGAACACTGAAGCTTTCTTT. Protein: CASSLSTANTEAFF.

The chain carries TRBV25-1 and TRBJ1-1, with 9 bases aligning to TRBD1. The ends lost 1 base at V and 6 bases at J; junction bases unmatched: 6. Germline V gene sequence: CDR1 MGHDK, CDR2 SYGVNS. The CDR3 sequence is 15 residues long. CDR3 sequence reads: CASSELGGQGAEAFF. CDR3 bases: TGTGCCAGCAGTGAATTAGGGGGACAGGGTGCTGAAGCTTTCTTT.